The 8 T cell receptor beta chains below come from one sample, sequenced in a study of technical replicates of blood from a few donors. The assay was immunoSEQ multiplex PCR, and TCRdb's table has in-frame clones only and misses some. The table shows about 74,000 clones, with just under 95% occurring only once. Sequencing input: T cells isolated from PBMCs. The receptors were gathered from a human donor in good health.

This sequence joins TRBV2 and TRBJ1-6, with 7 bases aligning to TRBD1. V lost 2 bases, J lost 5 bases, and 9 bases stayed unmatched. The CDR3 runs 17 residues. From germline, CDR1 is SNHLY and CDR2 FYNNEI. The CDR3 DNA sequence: TGTGCCAGCAGTGAACAATCAGGGGGGATCGATAATTCACCCCTCCACTTT. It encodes CASSEQSGGIDNSPLHF.

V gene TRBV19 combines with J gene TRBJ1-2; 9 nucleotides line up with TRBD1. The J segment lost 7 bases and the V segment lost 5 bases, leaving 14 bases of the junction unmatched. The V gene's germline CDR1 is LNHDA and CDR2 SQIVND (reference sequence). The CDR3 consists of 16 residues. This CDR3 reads CASSPRDRVVTLGYTF. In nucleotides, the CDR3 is TGTGCCAGTAGTCCAAGGGACAGGGTCGTTACGCTTGGCTACACCTTC.

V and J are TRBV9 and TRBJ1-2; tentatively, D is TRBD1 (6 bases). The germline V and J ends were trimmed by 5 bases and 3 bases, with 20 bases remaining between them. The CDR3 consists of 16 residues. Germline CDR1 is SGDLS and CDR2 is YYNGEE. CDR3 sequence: CASSFQGQFLDYGYTF. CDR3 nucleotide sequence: TGTGCCAGCAGTTTTCAGGGACAATTTTTAGACTATGGCTACACCTTC.

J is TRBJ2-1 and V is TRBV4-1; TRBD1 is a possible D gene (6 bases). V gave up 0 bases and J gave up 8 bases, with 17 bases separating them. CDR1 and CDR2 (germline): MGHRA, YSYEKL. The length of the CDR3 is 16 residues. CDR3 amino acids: CASSQEAPAKGDEQFF. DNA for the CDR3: TGCGCCAGCAGCCAAGAGGCTCCCGCGAAGGGGGATGAGCAGTTCTTC.

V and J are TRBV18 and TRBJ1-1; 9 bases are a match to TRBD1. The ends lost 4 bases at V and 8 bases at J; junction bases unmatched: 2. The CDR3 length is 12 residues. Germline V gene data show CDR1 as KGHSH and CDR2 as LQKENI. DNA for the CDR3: TGTGCCAGCTCACACGGGACAGGGGAAGCTTTCTTT. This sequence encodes CASSHGTGEAFF.

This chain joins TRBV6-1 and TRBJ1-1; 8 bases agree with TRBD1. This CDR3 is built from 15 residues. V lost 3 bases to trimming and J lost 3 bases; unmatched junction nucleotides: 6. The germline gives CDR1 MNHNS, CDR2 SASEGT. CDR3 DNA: TGTGCCAGCAGTGACTACAGGGGGTCCGACACTGAAGCTTTCTTT. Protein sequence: CASSDYRGSDTEAFF.

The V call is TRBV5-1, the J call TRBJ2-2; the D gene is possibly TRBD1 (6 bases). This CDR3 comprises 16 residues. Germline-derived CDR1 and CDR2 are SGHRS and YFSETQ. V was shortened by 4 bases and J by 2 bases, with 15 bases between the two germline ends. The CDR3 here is CASSVGAGANTGELFF. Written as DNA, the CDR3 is TGCGCCAGCAGCGTTGGAGCAGGGGCCAACACCGGGGAGCTGTTTTTT.

Written as DNA, the CDR3 is TGCGCCAGCAGCCAAAGTGAGCGGAGTCCCTACGAGCAGTACTTC. This codes for CASSQSERSPYEQYF. The V and J genes are TRBV4-1 and TRBJ2-7; D possibly corresponds to TRBD2 (5 bases). The CDR3 has 15 amino acids. Looked up from germline, CDR1 is MGHRA and CDR2 is YSYEKL. The V and J ends lost 2 bases and 2 bases respectively, with 13 bases between them.